These 11 T cell receptor beta chains share one sample of origin, sequenced in a study of patients and donors after allogeneic stem cell transplantation. TCRdb processed the RT-PCR reads anew with MiXCR; each CDR3 protein has one entry. This table has some 160,000 distinct CDR3 sequences, roughly 22% appearing once. Sequenced: blood, either unsorted or a sorted T cell fraction (not recorded which). The receptors derive from a human donor who was either an allogeneic HSCT recipient or a stem cell or donor lymphocyte infusion donor (not recorded which). It is not recorded whose cells these are; they may come from a transplant donor.

This clonotype turned up a few times. V and J are TRBV6-1 and TRBJ1-2; 9 bases map to TRBD1. V lost 7 bases, J lost 3 bases, and 9 bases stayed unmatched. The CDR3 spans 15 residues. CDR1 and CDR2 (germline): MNHNS, SASEGT. As DNA, the CDR3 is TGTGCCAGCATTACCAACAGGGGGCCGGACTATGGCTACACCTTC. This codes for CASITNRGPDYGYTF.

The chain has TRBV6-4 and TRBJ1-5; D unresolved. CDR3 size: 16 residues. Germline CDR1 and CDR2: MRHNA and SNTAGT. V gave up 0 bases and J gave up 3 bases, with 12 bases separating them. The DNA of the CDR3 is TGTGCCAGCAGTGACTCCAGGCGCCGGGCCAATCAGCCCCAGCATTTT. Translating it yields CASSDSRRRANQPQHF.

This chain connects TRBV4-3 to TRBJ2-2, with D uncertain. The germline CDR1 and CDR2 sequences are LGHNA and YSLEER. V was pared by 0 bases and J by 7 bases, with 15 bases between. This CDR3 is 16 amino acids long. This CDR3 is CASSQDRTRGNGELFF. CDR3 DNA: TGCGCCAGCAGCCAAGATCGGACCCGCGGAAACGGGGAGCTGTTTTTT.

The chain links TRBV5-1 to TRBJ1-1; TRBD1 aligns across 7 bases. V lost 0 bases, J lost 3 bases, and 11 bases stayed unmatched. Germline V gene sequence: CDR1 SGHRS, CDR2 YFSETQ. This CDR3 is 17 amino acids long. Written as DNA, the CDR3 is TGCGCCAGCAGCTTGGGGGGACTTGACAGGGAACACACTGAAGCTTTCTTT. Translated, it gives CASSLGGLDREHTEAFF.

CDR3 sequence (DNA): TGTGCCAGCAGTTACCCCGGGGGCTTCTATGGCTACACCTTC. Its translation is CASSYPGGFYGYTF. This rearrangement joins TRBV6-2 or TRBV6-3 to TRBJ1-2; D possibly corresponds to TRBD1 (6 bases). Germline lookup yields CDR1 MNHEY and CDR2 SVGEGT. Trimming shortened V by 2 bases and J by 4 bases, and 11 bases separated the two germline ends. The CDR3 is 14 amino acids.

The sample holds a few counts of this clonotype. The genes are TRBV7-6 and TRBJ2-7, with D perhaps assigned TRBD1 or TRBD2 (6 bases each). The V gene's germline CDR1 is SGHVS and CDR2 FNYEAQ. Trimming removed 5 bases at V and 5 bases at J, with 19 bases between. The CDR3 spans 15 residues. DNA for the CDR3: TGTGCCAGCAGCGGAGGCCGAGGGGGGTCCGACGAGCAGTACTTC. It encodes CASSGGRGGSDEQYF.

The rearrangement links TRBV20-1 to TRBJ2-1; 10 bases are shared with TRBD1. In germline, CDR1 is DFQATT, CDR2 SNEGSKA (reference sequence). V lost 6 bases, J lost 7 bases, and 3 bases stayed unmatched. This CDR3 spans 12 amino acids. CDR3 nucleotide sequence: TGCAGTGCCACGGACAGGGGGAATGAGCAGTTCTTC. This gives the protein CSATDRGNEQFF.

The V gene is TRBV5-1, the J gene TRBJ1-3, with D hard to call. Trimming cost V 5 bases and J 0 bases, with 12 bases left between them. The CDR3 covers 15 residues. CDR1 is SGHRS, CDR2 YFSETQ, per germline. CDR3 sequence reads: CASSFTESSGNTIYF. CDR3 DNA: TGCGCCAGCAGTTTTACAGAGAGCTCTGGAAACACCATATATTTT.

V gene TRBV6-2 or TRBV6-3 combines with J gene TRBJ2-1; 9 positions match TRBD2. CDR1 is MNHEY and CDR2 is SVGEGT in the germline V gene. The CDR3 has 17 residues. V shed 2 bases and J 1 base; nucleotides not matched to a gene: 6. The CDR3 region has the DNA TGTGCCAGCAGTTACGAGCGGGGGGCTAATTCCTACAATGAGCAGTTCTTC. It encodes CASSYERGANSYNEQFF.

The gene calls are TRBV24-1 and TRBJ2-3; D is perhaps TRBD1 (6 bases). The CDR3 contains 14 residues. V was cut by 3 bases and J by 10 bases, with 16 bases left in between. Germline V gene lookup returns CDR1 KGHDR and CDR2 SFDVKD. The CDR3 protein is CATSDNREGDAQYF. The CDR3, as DNA: TGTGCCACCAGTGATAACAGGGAAGGGGATGCGCAGTATTTT.

The J gene is TRBJ2-1, the V gene TRBV20-1; D is tentatively TRBD1 or TRBD2 (5 bases each). V was pared by 6 bases and J by 5 bases, with 20 bases between. Germline V lookup: CDR1 DFQATT, CDR2 SNEGSKA (reference sequence). This CDR3 comprises 15 residues. The CDR3 reads CSASNGGESNNEQFF. The CDR3 DNA sequence: TGCAGTGCCTCCAATGGGGGAGAAAGCAACAATGAGCAGTTCTTC.